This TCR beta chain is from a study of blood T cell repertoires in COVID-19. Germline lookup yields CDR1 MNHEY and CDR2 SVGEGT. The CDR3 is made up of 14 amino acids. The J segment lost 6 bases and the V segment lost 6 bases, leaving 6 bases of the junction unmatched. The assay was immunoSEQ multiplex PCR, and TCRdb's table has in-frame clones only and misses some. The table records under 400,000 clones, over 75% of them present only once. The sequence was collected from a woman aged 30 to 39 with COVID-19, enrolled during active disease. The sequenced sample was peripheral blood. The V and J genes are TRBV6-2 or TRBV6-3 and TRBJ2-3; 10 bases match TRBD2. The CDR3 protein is CASSQGLASDTQYF. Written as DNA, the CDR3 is TGTGCCAGCAGCCAGGGACTAGCGTCCGATACGCAGTATTTT.